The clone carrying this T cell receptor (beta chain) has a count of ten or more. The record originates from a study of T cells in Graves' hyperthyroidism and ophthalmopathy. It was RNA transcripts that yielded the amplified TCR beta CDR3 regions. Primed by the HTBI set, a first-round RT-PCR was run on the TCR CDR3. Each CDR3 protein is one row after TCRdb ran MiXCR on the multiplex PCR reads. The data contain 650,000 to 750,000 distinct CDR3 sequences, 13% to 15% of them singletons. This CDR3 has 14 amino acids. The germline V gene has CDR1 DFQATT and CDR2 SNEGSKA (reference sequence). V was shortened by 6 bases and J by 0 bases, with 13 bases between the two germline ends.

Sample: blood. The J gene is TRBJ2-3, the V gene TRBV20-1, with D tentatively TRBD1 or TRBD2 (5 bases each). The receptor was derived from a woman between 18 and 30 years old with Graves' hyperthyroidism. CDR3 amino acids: CSAPGPLSTDTQYF. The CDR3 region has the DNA TGCAGTGCCCCGGGACCGCTGAGCACAGATACGCAGTATTTT.